The clone carrying this T cell receptor (beta chain) was found many times. The target antigen is unknown. These data are taken from a study of T cell repertoires in cytomegalovirus infection. The CDR3 is 14 amino acids. V was pared by 5 bases and J by 7 bases, with 17 bases between. Germline values: CDR1 SEHNR, CDR2 FQNEAQ (reference sequence). TCRdb reprocessed the reads with MiXCR, giving one entry per CDR3 protein. The sample includes 250,000 or so distinct CDR3 sequences, approximately 15% of them seen just once. Study-level findings and limits: Within the response measured ex vivo, HLA-C-restricted CMV-specific TCR beta clonotypes were dominant.

The source material was CD8+ T cells from PBMCs. The chain has TRBV7-9 and TRBJ1-2, with D tentatively TRBD1 (5 bases). The sequence came from a human donor in good health (CMV status not recorded). Some clones in this sample may be carry-over from other donors' samples. The CDR3 here is CASSTEGPWGGYTF. In nucleotides, the CDR3 is TGTGCCAGCAGCACCGAGGGACCCTGGGGTGGCTACACCTTC.